This TCR beta chain comes out of a study of a mutant IDH1 vaccine in newly diagnosed glioma. Time point given: baseline, week 1 (first vaccination visit). Treatment in this sample: pre-vaccination baseline after standard-of-care therapy. This CDR3 has 17 residues. The germline CDR1 and CDR2 sequences are SGHDT and YYEEEE. V dropped 4 bases and J dropped 6; count of bases not matched to a gene: 16. TCRdb's copy holds only in-frame clones and misses some; the assay was immunoSEQ multiplex PCR. Of about 88,000 clones listed, around 80% are singletons. The chain couples TRBV5-6 to TRBJ2-3; 8 bases line up with TRBD2. The input for sequencing was PBMCs, taken from a glioma patient treated with radiotherapy, temozolomide or both. This clonotype was sampled from a man between 35 and 55 years old with glioma. Some clones in this sample may be carry-over from other donors' samples. The CDR3 region is CASSRLGSGGVVDTQYF. The CDR3 nucleotides read TGTGCCAGCAGCCGCCTAGGGTCGGGGGGGGTCGTGGATACGCAGTATTTT.